A selection of T cell receptor beta chains follows, all from one sample in a study of blood T cell repertoires in COVID-19. Method: immunoSEQ multiplex PCR; TCRdb's copy keeps in-frame clones and lacks some. Of 250,000 or so clones in the sample, less than 90% are singletons; the top ten hold under 6.5%. The sequenced material came from peripheral blood. Every receptor here comes from a man aged 55 to 69 with acute or convalescent COVID-19. The CDR3 runs from the conserved cysteine through the conserved F or W. The D gene is left open where the match is weak. Clone size is given for some rows only: seen once, a few or many times, or a class if the clone is expanded.

cdr3_aa cdr3_nt cdr3_length j_call clone_size d_call v_call
CATSRGTSGHLGTGELFF TGTGCCACCAGCAGAGGAACTAGCGGACACCTAGGTACCGGGGAGCTGTTTTTT 18 TRBJ2-2 - TRBD2 TRBV15
CASSYGTKNTEAFF TGTGCCAGCAGTTACGGTACAAAGAACACTGAAGCTTTCTTT 14 TRBJ1-1 - - TRBV6-2/TRBV6-3
CASSLTSGSSYNEQFF TGTGCCAGTAGTCTGACTAGCGGAAGCTCCTACAATGAGCAGTTCTTC 16 TRBJ2-1 - TRBD2 TRBV19
CASRQGTNQPQHF TGTGCCAGCAGACAGGGAACAAATCAGCCCCAGCATTTT 13 TRBJ1-5 - - TRBV28
CASRSSGLGGGGQPQHF TGTGCCAGCAGGTCTTCGGGATTAGGGGGAGGGGGTCAGCCCCAGCATTTT 17 TRBJ1-5 - - TRBV28
CATGTPRGTQYF TGTGCCACCGGGACTCCACGGGGGACCCAGTACTTC 12 TRBJ2-5 - - TRBV15
CASSQVRATQYF TGTGCCAGCAGCCAAGTCAGGGCGACCCAGTACTTC 12 TRBJ2-5 - - TRBV14
CASSELFLADGYTF TGTGCCAGCAGTGAACTCTTCCTCGCGGATGGCTACACCTTC 14 TRBJ1-2 - - TRBV6-1
CASSYSDRGTEAFF TGTGCCAGCAGTTACTCGGACAGGGGCACTGAAGCTTTCTTT 14 TRBJ1-1 - TRBD1 TRBV6-5
CASSFRGLAGGQDTQYF TGTGCCAGCAGCTTCCGGGGACTAGCGGGAGGGCAAGATACGCAGTATTTT 17 TRBJ2-3 - TRBD2 TRBV7-2
CASSTGAVNQPQHF TGTGCCAGTAGTACAGGGGCAGTCAATCAGCCCCAGCATTTT 14 TRBJ1-5 - - TRBV19
CASSLRASLSTDTQYF TGTGCCAGCAGCTTAAGGGCTAGCCTCAGCACAGATACGCAGTATTTT 16 TRBJ2-3 once - TRBV7-3
CASSPTSGSLRYF TGTGCCAGCAGTCCAACTAGCGGGAGTCTTCGGTACTTC 13 TRBJ2-7 - TRBD2 TRBV3-1/TRBV3-2
CASSRPPGLAGVVRAGELFF TGTGCCAGCAGCCGCCCCCCTGGACTAGCGGGAGTGGTTCGGGCCGGGGAGCTGTTTTTT 20 TRBJ2-2 - TRBD2 TRBV7-6
CASSQSGTGGLQMGALFF TGTGCCAGCAGCCAAAGTGGGACAGGGGGCCTTCAAATGGGGGCACTGTTTTTT 18 TRBJ1-4 - TRBD1 TRBV3-1/TRBV3-2
CASSSYQVFPYEQYF TGTGCCAGCAGTTCCTATCAGGTGTTTCCCTACGAGCAGTACTTC 15 TRBJ2-7 - - TRBV6-5
CASNTGTSVNEQFF TGTGCCAGCAATACCGGGACTAGCGTGAATGAGCAGTTCTTC 14 TRBJ2-1 - TRBD2 TRBV2